This is a list of T cell receptor beta chains from one sample in a study of blood T cell repertoires in COVID-19. Generated by immunoSEQ multiplex PCR, the TCRdb table keeps only in-frame clones and is missing some. The data show about 260,000 clones, 84% seen once. The specimen was PBMCs or T cells enriched from blood (not recorded which). All receptors come from a man younger than 40 with acute COVID-19. Each CDR3 is given with its conserved first and last residue. The order of the fields is D gene, clone size, V gene, J gene, CDR3 protein, CDR3 DNA. The D gene is left open where the match is weak. Clone size is stated in some rows and not others, as once, few, many or a class when expanded.

>TRBD1|-|TRBV28|TRBJ1-4
CASSSTTGATNEKLFF
TGTGCCAGCAGTTCAACAACAGGGGCGACTAATGAAAAACTGTTTTTT
>TRBD1|few|TRBV30|TRBJ1-4
CAWSLDRVGEKLFF
TGTGCCTGGAGCTTAGACAGGGTGGGTGAAAAACTGTTTTTT
>TRBD2|-|TRBV5-1|TRBJ2-1
CASSLGKLAGVNEQFF
TGTGCCAGCAGCTTGGGTAAATTAGCGGGAGTGAATGAGCAGTTCTTC
>TRBD1|once|TRBV10-3|TRBJ1-1
CAIRDRGGTEAFF
TGTGCCATCAGAGACAGGGGGGGAACTGAAGCTTTCTTT
>-|-|TRBV3-1/TRBV3-2|TRBJ1-5
CASSRSRTRGELVQPQHF
TGTGCCAGCAGCCGGTCCAGAACCCGGGGGGAACTGGTTCAGCCCCAGCATTTT
>TRBD2|-|TRBV5-4|TRBJ2-2
CASSSGLAGTGELFF
TGTGCCAGCAGCTCTGGGCTAGCGGGCACCGGGGAGCTGTTTTTT
>TRBD2|-|TRBV5-6|TRBJ2-1
CASSFSGTAPYNEQFF
TGTGCCAGCAGCTTTAGCGGGACGGCTCCCTACAATGAGCAGTTCTTC
>TRBD1|-|TRBV25-1|TRBJ1-1
CASSGVDRPNAEAFF
TGTGCCAGCAGTGGGGTGGACAGGCCGAACGCTGAAGCTTTCTTT
>-|-|TRBV13|TRBJ1-2
CASSLLGAEGYTF
TGTGCCAGCAGCTTATTGGGGGCTGAGGGCTACACCTTC
>-|-|TRBV10-1|TRBJ2-1
CASSARVTYNEQFF
TGCGCCAGCAGTGCCAGGGTCACCTACAATGAGCAGTTCTTC
>TRBD1|-|TRBV7-9|TRBJ1-1
CASGSTGLNTEAFF
TGTGCCAGCGGCTCGACAGGGTTGAACACTGAAGCTTTCTTT
>-|-|TRBV9|TRBJ1-1
CASSSTVNTEAFF
TGTGCCAGCAGCAGTACAGTGAACACTGAAGCTTTCTTT
>-|-|TRBV18|TRBJ1-3
CASPTIRGAIYF
TGTGCCAGCCCGACCATTCGGGGGGCCATATATTTT
>TRBD1|-|TRBV11-2|TRBJ1-2
CASSPATGGYTF
TGTGCCAGCAGCCCGGCGACAGGGGGCTACACCTTC
>-|-|TRBV5-6|TRBJ1-1
CASSEVYRENTEAFF
TGTGCCAGCAGCGAAGTATACAGGGAGAACACTGAAGCTTTCTTT
>TRBD1|-|TRBV5-1|TRBJ2-3
CASSLFLSPGQSTDTQYF
TGCGCCAGCAGCTTGTTTCTATCACCGGGACAGTCCACAGATACGCAGTATTTT
>-|-|TRBV7-9|TRBJ1-6
CASRDNNSPLHF
TGTGCCAGCAGGGACAATAATTCACCCCTCCACTTT
>-|-|TRBV7-2|TRBJ2-1
CASSPPRGDINEQFF
TGTGCCAGCAGCCCTCCCCGGGGGGACATCAATGAGCAGTTCTTC
>-|-|TRBV12-3/TRBV12-4|TRBJ2-1
CASRPTTHEQFF
TGTGCCAGCAGGCCCACAACCCATGAGCAGTTCTTC
>-|-|TRBV9|TRBJ1-2
CASSVDGGDNYGYTF
TGTGCCAGCAGCGTAGATGGGGGGGATAACTATGGCTACACCTTC
>-|-|TRBV7-9|TRBJ2-2
CASRGGQADTGELFF
TGTGCCAGCAGGGGAGGACAGGCGGACACCGGGGAGCTGTTTTTT
>TRBD2|-|TRBV5-1|TRBJ2-1
CASTSGGAYNEQFF
TGCGCCAGCACCAGCGGGGGGGCCTACAATGAGCAGTTCTTC
>-|-|TRBV5-1|TRBJ2-1
CASSLGQRDYNEQFF
TGCGCCAGCAGCTTGGGACAGAGAGATTACAATGAGCAGTTCTTC
>TRBD2|-|TRBV19|TRBJ2-1
CASSRASGGVEQFF
TGTGCCAGTAGTCGTGCTAGCGGGGGGGTTGAGCAGTTCTTC
>TRBD1|-|TRBV24-1|TRBJ2-5
CATSGDRGQETQYF
TGTGCCACCAGTGGCGACAGGGGACAAGAGACCCAGTACTTC
>-|-|TRBV11-1|TRBJ1-2
CASSLSRVDHAGYTF
TGTGCCAGCAGCTTATCGAGGGTGGACCATGCTGGCTACACCTTC
>-|-|TRBV19|TRBJ2-1
CASSGDPVGSSYNEQFF
TGTGCCAGTAGTGGGGATCCAGTAGGGAGCTCCTACAATGAGCAGTTCTTC
>-|-|TRBV12-3/TRBV12-4|TRBJ1-1
CASTSPTGTEAFF
TGTGCCAGCACCAGCCCAACGGGTACTGAAGCTTTCTTT
>-|-|TRBV7-8|TRBJ1-4
CASSLGRALRNEKLFF
TGTGCCAGCAGCTTAGGTCGTGCGCTTCGGAATGAAAAACTGTTTTTT
>-|-|TRBV4-1|TRBJ2-2
CASRPPAGTLNTGELFF
TGCGCCAGCAGGCCTCCAGCCGGGACTCTGAACACCGGGGAGCTGTTTTTT
>-|-|TRBV27|TRBJ2-5
CASSHRRGETQYF
TGTGCCAGCAGCCACCGAAGAGGAGAGACCCAGTACTTC
>-|-|TRBV3-1/TRBV3-2|TRBJ2-5
CASSQIAGDGETQYF
TGTGCCAGCAGCCAAATAGCAGGGGACGGGGAGACCCAGTACTTC
>-|once|TRBV2|TRBJ2-2
CASSEAGAGDTGELFF
TGTGCCAGCAGTGAAGCGGGGGCGGGGGACACCGGGGAGCTGTTTTTT
>TRBD1|-|TRBV11-3|TRBJ1-1
CASSSNGQANTEAFF
TGTGCCAGCAGCTCAAACGGACAGGCGAACACTGAAGCTTTCTTT
>-|few|TRBV9|TRBJ2-5
CASSLLSQETQYF
TGTGCCAGCAGCCTTTTGAGCCAAGAGACCCAGTACTTC
>TRBD1|-|TRBV5-1|TRBJ2-1
CASSLVQGAYNEQFF
TGCGCCAGCAGCTTGGTACAGGGGGCGTACAATGAGCAGTTCTTC
>TRBD1|-|TRBV9|TRBJ1-2
CASSVRTGAGYGYTF
TGTGCCAGCAGCGTAAGGACAGGGGCTGGCTATGGCTACACCTTC
>TRBD1|-|TRBV29-1|TRBJ1-1
CSAGIGQGEAFF
TGCAGCGCCGGTATTGGACAGGGTGAAGCTTTCTTT
>TRBD1|-|TRBV5-1|TRBJ1-3
CASSSGGRGNTIYF
TGCGCCAGCAGCTCAGGGGGCCGGGGAAACACCATATATTTT
>-|-|TRBV19|TRBJ2-3
CASSTGPSTDTQYF
TGTGCCAGTAGTACAGGCCCGTCCACAGATACGCAGTATTTT
>-|-|TRBV6-5|TRBJ1-6
CASSLVTDNNSPLHF
TGTGCCAGCTCGCTAGTGACAGACAATAATTCACCCCTCCACTTT
>-|-|TRBV6-6|TRBJ1-2
CASSYPDSFYGYTF
TGTGCCAGCAGTTACCCCGACAGTTTCTATGGCTACACCTTC
>-|-|TRBV18|TRBJ2-2
CASSRAQGRAGELFF
TGTGCCAGCTCACGGGCACAGGGAAGGGCCGGGGAGCTGTTTTTT
>TRBD2|-|TRBV19|TRBJ2-1
CASSKGTGGRYNEQFF
TGTGCCAGTAGTAAAGGAACGGGCGGGAGGTACAATGAGCAGTTCTTC
>-|-|TRBV29-1|TRBJ2-1
CSVEEGRTNNEQFF
TGCAGCGTTGAAGAGGGACGGACTAACAATGAGCAGTTCTTC
>-|-|TRBV12-3/TRBV12-4|TRBJ2-3
CASSFVDTQYF
TGTGCCAGCAGTTTCGTAGATACGCAGTATTTT